A single sample gave rise to the 31 T cell receptor beta chains below, sequenced in a study of blood T cell repertoires in COVID-19. Assay: immunoSEQ multiplex PCR; the TCRdb copy retains only in-frame clones and omits some. The sample lists roughly 300,000 clones; about nine tenths were seen once. Sequencing was done on a sample of peripheral blood. These receptors were obtained from a woman under 40 with COVID-19, enrolled during active disease.

This chain uses TRBV6-4 with TRBJ1-6; 8 bases align to TRBD1. Germline V CDR1 and CDR2: MRHNA, SNTAGT. This CDR3 has 15 amino acids. After removal of 2 bases from V and 10 bases from J, the junction contained 7 bases not matched to a gene. The chain's CDR3 is CASSDGRTGSSPLHF. CDR3 coding DNA: TGTGCCAGCAGTGACGGAAGGACAGGGTCGTCACCCCTCCACTTT.

The chain uses TRBV11-2 and TRBJ1-1; TRBD1 agrees at 7 bases. V lost 2 bases, J lost 1 base, and 4 bases stayed unmatched. The CDR3 spans 15 residues. Germline V CDR1 and CDR2: SGHAT, FQNNGV. CDR3 sequence reads: CASSLRGQGNTEAFF. CDR3 DNA: TGTGCCAGCAGCTTAAGGGGGCAGGGGAACACTGAAGCTTTCTTT.

V and J are TRBV10-3 and TRBJ1-6; 7 bases are shared with TRBD1. V trimming: 3 bases; J trimming: 9 bases; junction bases outside the gene matches: 8. CDR1 is ENHRY, CDR2 SYGVKD, per germline. The CDR3 loop spans 15 amino acids. The CDR3 is CAISDPGGRGSPLHF. The CDR3, as DNA: TGTGCCATCAGTGACCCAGGGGGGAGAGGTTCACCCCTCCACTTT.

Comments on this clone: This sample includes further DNA sequences coding for the same CDR3. The chain has TRBV18 and TRBJ1-5, with 12 bases identical to TRBD1. The length of the CDR3 is 15 residues. CDR1 and CDR2 (germline): KGHSH, LQKENI. Trimming took 3 bases from V and 5 from J; bases not matched to a gene: 2. The CDR3 sequence is CASSPGTGGDQPQHF. In DNA form, the CDR3 reads TGTGCCAGCTCACCTGGGACAGGGGGCGATCAGCCCCAGCATTTT.

The rearrangement joins TRBV6-5 to TRBJ2-5; D might be TRBD1 (5 bases). CDR1 is MNHEY, CDR2 SVGAGI, per germline. CDR3 size: 14 residues. Between the trimmed V and J ends, which lost 6 bases and 1 base, there was a span of 12 bases. The CDR3 nucleotides are TGTGCCAGCAGCCGAGACAGAAGCCAAGAGACCCAGTACTTC. Its protein is CASSRDRSQETQYF.

The chain has TRBV27 and TRBJ2-2, with 10 nucleotides matching TRBD1. Germline lookup yields CDR1 MNHEY and CDR2 SMNVEV (reference sequence). V was clipped by 3 bases and J by 5 bases; unmatched bases: 3. CDR3 length equals 15 residues. The CDR3 DNA sequence: TGTGCCAGCAGTTTCGGGACAGGGGTGACCGGGGAGCTGTTTTTT. Its protein product is CASSFGTGVTGELFF.

This rearrangement joins TRBV28 to TRBJ2-5; D might be TRBD1 (5 bases). Per germline, CDR1 MDHEN and CDR2 SYDVKM. V gave up 1 base and J gave up 4 bases, with 7 bases separating them. CDR3 size: 13 residues. This chain's CDR3 is CASSLFQGETQYF. Here the CDR3 DNA reads TGTGCCAGCAGTTTATTTCAGGGAGAGACCCAGTACTTC.

The chain recombines TRBV6-5 with TRBJ1-2, with 7 bases fitting TRBD1. Germline-derived CDR1 and CDR2 are MNHEY and SVGAGI. The CDR3 extends over 14 amino acids. The V segment lost 0 bases and the J segment 8 bases; nucleotides outside the gene matches: 6. CDR3 protein: CASSYSPTGAGYTF. CDR3 bases: TGTGCCAGCAGTTACTCGCCCACAGGGGCCGGCTACACCTTC.

The genes are TRBV9 and TRBJ2-5; 12 nucleotides match TRBD2. From germline, CDR1 is SGDLS and CDR2 YYNGEE. J was trimmed by 3 bases and V by 3 bases; bases with no gene match: 3. The CDR3 spans 15 residues. Here the CDR3 reads CASSGLAGVEETQYF. CDR3 sequence (DNA): TGTGCCAGCAGCGGACTAGCGGGGGTTGAAGAGACCCAGTACTTC. Full variable domain (rest looked up from reference TRBV9 and TRBJ2-5): DSGVTQTPKHLITATGQRVTLRCSPRSGDLSVYWYQQSLDQGLQFLIQYYNGEERAKGNILERFSAQQFPDLHSELNLSSLELGDSALYFCASSGLAGVEETQYFGPGTRLLVL.

This clone showed up just a few times. This chain links TRBV2 with TRBJ2-7; no clear D. The CDR3 contains 14 residues. The ends were cut back, 3 bases at V and 6 bases at J, with 15 bases in the middle. Germline CDR1 SNHLY, CDR2 FYNNEI. This chain's CDR3 is CASSEQLGPREQYF. The CDR3 DNA reads as TGTGCCAGCAGTGAGCAGTTGGGCCCCCGCGAGCAGTACTTC.

The chain is built from TRBV6-6 and TRBJ2-1, with 9 bases lining up with TRBD1. This CDR3 region has 16 residues. CDR1 and CDR2 (germline): MNHNY, SVGAGI (reference sequence). The V and J ends lost 1 base and 4 bases, in that order; junction bases with no gene match: 5. CDR3 coding DNA: TGTGCCAGCAGTTACTACGACAGGGGGGTGTACAATGAGCAGTTCTTC. Amino acids: CASSYYDRGVYNEQFF.

The chain is built from TRBV2 and TRBJ2-3; the D gene is possibly TRBD1 (6 bases). The CDR3 length is 14 residues. CDR1 SNHLY and CDR2 FYNNEI come from the germline V gene. V was clipped by 4 bases and J by 7 bases, with 15 bases between them. CDR3 amino acids: CASSVRGWGNTQYF. The CDR3 DNA is TGTGCCAGCAGTGTCAGGGGTTGGGGGAATACGCAGTATTTT. Filled out from reference TRBV2 and TRBJ2-3, the complete variable domain reads EPEVTQTPSHQVTQMGQEVILRCVPISNHLYFYWYRQILGQKVEFLVSFYNNEISEKSEIFDDQFSVERPDGSNFTLKIRSTKLEDSAMYFCASSVRGWGNTQYFGPGTRLTVL.

The chain links TRBV9 to TRBJ2-1; D gene ambiguous. The germline gives CDR1 SGDLS, CDR2 YYNGEE. V was cut by 4 bases and J by 0 bases, with 17 bases left in between. This CDR3 has 17 residues. CDR3 loop: CASSSSTSSGSYNEQFF. In DNA form, the CDR3 reads TGTGCCAGCAGCTCCAGTACATCGTCTGGCTCCTACAATGAGCAGTTCTTC.

The chain employs TRBV6-5 and TRBJ1-1, with a weak D call TRBD1 (6 bases). Germline V gene lookup returns CDR1 MNHEY and CDR2 SVGAGI. V lost 7 bases, J lost 3 bases, and 18 bases lay in between. The CDR3 has 15 residues. CDR3 in DNA: TGTGCCAGCAACCAAGGACAGAGTTTTTACACTGAAGCTTTCTTT. Amino acid sequence: CASNQGQSFYTEAFF.

J is TRBJ2-6 and V is TRBV18, with D possibly being TRBD2 (6 bases). Between the trimmed V and J ends, which lost 10 bases and 2 bases, there was a span of 12 bases. CDR3 length: 14 amino acids. From germline, CDR1 is KGHSH and CDR2 LQKENI. The CDR3 DNA reads TGTGCCACATTGCGGGGAGCTGGGGCCAACGTCCTGACTTTC. The encoded protein is CATLRGAGANVLTF.

This clone has a single count. The V call is TRBV9, the J call TRBJ2-6, with a possible D match to TRBD1 (5 bases). V shed 3 bases and J shed 0 bases, with 10 bases lying between them. In germline, CDR1 is SGDLS, CDR2 YYNGEE. The CDR3 has 16 residues. The CDR3 nucleotides are TGTGCCAGCAGCGGGACCGACAGCTCTGGGGCCAACGTCCTGACTTTC. Amino acid sequence: CASSGTDSSGANVLTF.

This chain uses TRBV11-3 with TRBJ2-3; 9 nucleotides match TRBD2. The junction had 11 bases not matched to a gene; V was cut back by 1 base and J by 3 bases. This CDR3 spans 18 amino acids. CDR1 is SGHNT, CDR2 YENEEA, per germline. This chain's CDR3 is CASSLGRIAGGRTDTQYF. The CDR3 DNA reads TGTGCCAGCAGCTTAGGACGGATTGCGGGGGGGCGGACAGATACGCAGTATTTT.

The chain couples TRBV28 to TRBJ2-1, with 11 bases matching TRBD2. The germline gives CDR1 MDHEN, CDR2 SYDVKM. The CDR3 runs 16 residues. J was trimmed by 5 bases and V by 5 bases; bases with no gene match: 8. The DNA of the CDR3 is TGTGCCAGCAGTCCCACACTAGCGGGAGAGGACAATGAGCAGTTCTTC. Residues: CASSPTLAGEDNEQFF. Filled out from reference TRBV28 and TRBJ2-1, the complete variable domain reads DVKVTQSSRYLVKRTGEKVFLECVQDMDHENMFWYRQDPGLGLRLIYFSYDVKMKEKGDIPEGYSVSREKKERFSLILESASTNQTSMYLCASSPTLAGEDNEQFFGPGTRLTVL.

V usage is TRBV6-5 and J usage is TRBJ1-6, with D hard to call. CDR3 length: 15 amino acids. Trimming pared 0 bases from V and 8 bases from J, leaving 11 bases between. CDR1 is MNHEY and CDR2 is SVGAGI in the germline V gene. CDR3 sequence reads: CASSYSNQAHSPLHF. The CDR3 DNA is TGTGCCAGCAGTTACTCTAACCAGGCGCATTCACCCCTCCACTTT.

This clone has ten or more counts. The gene calls are TRBV7-9 and TRBJ1-2, with unresolved D. This CDR3 is 12 amino acids long. From germline, CDR1 is SEHNR and CDR2 FQNEAQ (reference sequence). V gave up 3 bases and J gave up 10 bases, with 12 bases separating them. The CDR3 here is CASSLGFNTYTF. CDR3 nucleotide sequence: TGTGCCAGCAGCTTGGGCTTTAATACCTACACCTTC. The full variable domain, its missing parts supplied by reference TRBV7-9 and TRBJ1-2, is DTGVSQNPRHKITKRGQNVTFRCDPISEHNRLYWYRQTLGQGPEFLTYFQNEAQLEKSRLLSDRFSAERPKGSFSTLEIQRTEQGDSAMYLCASSLGFNTYTFGSGTRLTVV.

The chain is built from TRBV12-3 or TRBV12-4 and TRBJ1-1, with 7 nucleotides matching TRBD1. This CDR3 is 13 amino acids long. The V gene end was trimmed by 6 bases and the J gene end by 4 bases; junction bases not matched to a gene: 5. CDR3 protein: CASSPGQITEAFF. CDR3 in DNA: TGTGCCAGCAGCCCGGGACAGATCACTGAAGCTTTCTTT.

V is TRBV4-3 and J is TRBJ1-1, with D possibly matching TRBD1 (5 bases). Trimming removed 0 bases at V and 5 bases at J, with 10 bases between. The CDR3 covers 14 residues. Per germline, CDR1 LGHNA and CDR2 YSLEER. The CDR3 region is CASSQDQGRTEAFF. Written as DNA, the CDR3 is TGCGCCAGCAGCCAAGATCAGGGAAGGACTGAAGCTTTCTTT.

With respect to this clone: A much larger clone is a single base away; this may be a read error. Other DNA sequences in this specimen translate into the identical CDR3. V gene TRBV7-8 combines with J gene TRBJ1-2; a possible D gene is TRBD1 (5 bases). This CDR3 is 13 amino acids long. Germline values: CDR1 SGHVS, CDR2 FQNEAQ. V lost 1 base to trimming and J lost 2 bases, with 5 bases between them. The CDR3 reads CASSLGQNYGYTF. The CDR3 bases are TGTGCCAGCAGCTTAGGACAGAACTATGGCTACACCTTC.

The DNA for the CDR3 is TGTGCCAGCAGTTTAATTCGCAATGAGCAGTTCTTC. This translates into CASSLIRNEQFF. The gene calls are TRBV12-3 or TRBV12-4 and TRBJ2-1; D ambiguous. This CDR3 is 12 amino acids long. The V end lost 2 bases, the J end lost 6 bases, and 5 bases lay between the germline ends.

The V call is TRBV24-1, the J call TRBJ2-2; 9 nucleotides match TRBD2. CDR1 and CDR2 from the germline V gene are KGHDR and SFDVKD. Trimming at V came to 0 bases and at J to 6 bases, leaving 4 bases not matched to a gene. The CDR3 consists of 16 residues. CDR3 loop: CATSDLSGGRPGELFF. The CDR3 DNA is TGTGCCACCAGTGATTTGAGCGGGGGGAGACCCGGGGAGCTGTTTTTT.

This chain joins TRBV18 and TRBJ1-2; 7 bases align to TRBD1. The CDR3 sequence is 14 residues long. Germline V gene data show CDR1 as KGHSH and CDR2 as LQKENI. Losses at the gene ends were 3 bases for V and 5 bases for J; bases not matched to a gene: 6. The CDR3 DNA reads TGTGCCAGCTCACCCGGACAGGATTTATATGGCTACACCTTC. Protein: CASSPGQDLYGYTF.

The chain uses TRBV11-3 and TRBJ1-2, with 9 bases matching TRBD1. The CDR3 runs to 12 residues. Per germline, CDR1 SGHNT and CDR2 YENEEA. Unmatched junction bases numbered 3, after V lost 5 bases and J lost 8 bases. The CDR3 coding sequence is TGTGCCAGCAGCCTCACAGGGGGCGGCTACACCTTC. It is translated as CASSLTGGGYTF. The full variable domain, with the rest looked up from reference TRBV11-3 and TRBJ1-2, is EAGVVQSPRYKIIEKKQPVAFWCNPISGHNTLYWYLQNLGQGPELLIRYENEEAVDDSQLPKDRFSAERLKGVDSTLKIQPAELGDSAVYLCASSLTGGGYTFGSGTRLTVV.

The rearrangement joins TRBV7-2 to TRBJ1-2, with 11 nucleotides matching TRBD1. Germline CDR1 reads SGHTA; CDR2 reads FQGNSA. V shed 5 bases, J shed 0 bases, and the junction held 5 bases outside the gene matches. The CDR3 spans 16 residues. CDR3 loop: CASSRGQGGANYGYTF. The CDR3, as DNA: TGTGCCAGCAGCCGGGGACAGGGGGGAGCTAACTATGGCTACACCTTC.

The chain links TRBV9 to TRBJ1-3; weak D call: TRBD1 (5 bases). Germline CDR1 SGDLS, CDR2 YYNGEE. Trimming removed 4 bases from V and 2 bases from J, with 10 bases in between. The CDR3 has 14 amino acids. CDR3 sequence: CASSPRGAGNTIYF. In DNA form, the CDR3 reads TGTGCCAGCAGCCCCCGGGGGGCTGGAAACACCATATATTTT.

The V call is TRBV24-1, the J call TRBJ2-5; TRBD2 matches at 9 bases. The CDR3 is 16 amino acids. Germline V lookup: CDR1 KGHDR, CDR2 SFDVKD. Losses at the gene ends were 2 bases for V and 5 bases for J; bases not matched to a gene: 8. The DNA for the CDR3 is TGTGCCACCAGTGATTCATCTAGCGGGGACCCGGAGACCCAGTACTTC. Its protein is CATSDSSSGDPETQYF.

The sample holds one count of this clone. The chain is built from TRBV2 and TRBJ1-6, with D maybe TRBD1 (6 bases). This CDR3 spans 15 amino acids. Trimming cost V 6 bases and J 6 bases, with 15 bases left between them. Germline values: CDR1 SNHLY, CDR2 FYNNEI. CDR3 DNA: TGTGCCAGCAGCTCCGAGGGGGTGCGTAATTCACCCCTCCACTTT. This codes for CASSSEGVRNSPLHF.